This is a list of T cell receptor beta chains from one sample in a study of PD-1 blockade in classical Hodgkin lymphoma. Using immunoSEQ multiplex PCR, the repertoire was profiled, and TCRdb retains in-frame clones only, with some absent. The sample contains 20,000 to 25,000 clones, over 60% of which appear only once. The source was peripheral blood mononuclear cells (PBMCs), collected before the second cycle of nivolumab. The receptors come from a human donor with classical Hodgkin lymphoma. CDR3s include the opening cysteine and the closing phenylalanine or tryptophan. The D gene is left open where the match is weak. Clone size is shown for a subset of rows, as once, few, many or a class of expanded clone.

v_call	j_call	clone_size	d_call	cdr3_nt	cdr3_aa
TRBV6-6	TRBJ2-1	NA	NA	TGTGCCAGCAGTTACCAGACCTACAATGAGCAGTTCTTC	CASSYQTYNEQFF
TRBV10-3	TRBJ2-5	NA	TRBD2	TGTGCCATCAGCGGGCTGCGGGAGGGCGTGAGCGAGACCCAGTACTTC	CAISGLREGVSETQYF
TRBV28	TRBJ2-3	NA	NA	TGTGCCAGCAGTTTAATAAGTTTGTGGGACACAGATACGCAGTATTTT	CASSLISLWDTDTQYF
TRBV10-3	TRBJ1-4	NA	NA	TGTGCCATCAGCAGGGGTGATGAAAAACTGTTTTTT	CAISRGDEKLFF
TRBV4-1	TRBJ1-1	few	NA	TGCGCCAGCAGCCACGACCCCAGGGCAGTTGAAGCTTTCTTT	CASSHDPRAVEAFF
TRBV6-4	TRBJ2-2	few	NA	TGTGCCAGCAGAATGGACGGGAACACCGGGGAGCTGTTTTTT	CASRMDGNTGELFF
TRBV28	TRBJ2-1	NA	TRBD1	TGTGCCAGCAGTCCCTTAGGGGGCGTCCACAATGAGCAGTTCTTC	CASSPLGGVHNEQFF
TRBV28	TRBJ1-1	NA	NA	TGTGCCAGCAGGTTGAACACTGAAGCTTTCTTT	CASRLNTEAFF
TRBV19	TRBJ2-2	NA	NA	TGTGCCAGTGGACGGAACACCGGGGAGCTGTTTTTT	CASGRNTGELFF
TRBV19	TRBJ2-5	NA	NA	TGTGCCAGTAGTATAGCGGACCAAGAGACCCAGTACTTC	CASSIADQETQYF
TRBV19	TRBJ2-2	NA	TRBD2	TGTGCCAGTACGGTTCTAGCGGGAGCCCCTGGGGAGCTGTTTTTT	CASTVLAGAPGELFF
TRBV11-2	TRBJ2-7	NA	NA	TGTGCCAGCAGCTTAGATTCCCCGGGGGAGCAGTACTTC	CASSLDSPGEQYF
TRBV11-2	TRBJ2-3	NA	TRBD1	TGTGCCAGCAGCGTCCCGACAGGGAGCACAGATACGCAGTATTTT	CASSVPTGSTDTQYF
TRBV7-9	TRBJ2-5	NA	TRBD1	TGTGCCAGCAGCTGGGCTACAGGGGGCGGAGAGACCCAGTACTTC	CASSWATGGGETQYF
TRBV27	TRBJ1-5	NA	NA	TGTGCCAGCGGCCCTGGGAGTCCGGTCGGGCAGCCCCAGCATTTT	CASGPGSPVGQPQHF
TRBV30	TRBJ2-2	once	TRBD2	TGTGCCTGGAACCCGGGACTACTCACCGGGGAGCTGTTTTTT	CAWNPGLLTGELFF
TRBV6-5	TRBJ2-1	NA	NA	TGTGCCAGCAGTTACTCGAACGCGGGGACCTACAATGAGCAGTTCTTC	CASSYSNAGTYNEQFF
TRBV6-1	TRBJ1-5	NA	NA	TGTGCCAGCAGTGAATCAGGACCCGGGAACCAGCCCCAGCATTTT	CASSESGPGNQPQHF
TRBV18	TRBJ2-4	once	NA	TGTGCCAGCTCACCAAATCGGGTGGACATTCAGTACTTC	CASSPNRVDIQYF
TRBV27	TRBJ2-7	NA	NA	TGTGCCAGCAGTCCCGGGACGAGGACCTACGAGCAGTACTTC	CASSPGTRTYEQYF
TRBV5-1	TRBJ2-6	NA	NA	TGCGCCAGCAGCTTGGACCCCGGGGCCGGGGCCAACGTCCTGACTTTC	CASSLDPGAGANVLTF
TRBV5-1	TRBJ2-5	NA	NA	TGCGCCAGCAGCTTGGCCCCAGGGTTGGAGACCCAGTACTTC	CASSLAPGLETQYF